One sample yielded the 11 T cell receptor beta chains listed below, sequenced in a study of a mutant IDH1 vaccine in newly diagnosed glioma. Time point indicated: week 5, during vaccination. Topical imiquimod was applied with each vaccine dose, which held 300 ug of mutant IDH1 20-mer peptide. Antigens of these TCRs are unknown. Produced via immunoSEQ multiplex PCR; TCRdb's table is partial and in-frame only. The sample yields 40,000 or so clones, approximately 90% seen once. This specimen was PBMCs, taken from a glioma patient whose treatment included an IDH1 peptide vaccine. Receptor source: a man aged 50 or older with glioma.

This chain links TRBV6-5 with TRBJ1-1; D is unresolved. V gave up 6 bases and J gave up 1 base, with 9 bases separating them. This CDR3 has 13 amino acids. Germline assignment: CDR1 MNHEY and CDR2 SVGAGI. CDR3 sequence: CASSATTNTEAFF. The CDR3 DNA reads as TGTGCCAGCAGCGCGACGACGAACACTGAAGCTTTCTTT.

This clone has a single count. V usage is TRBV21-1 and J usage is TRBJ2-5; the table's D call TRBD2 went unverified against the DNA. TRBV21-1 constitutes a pseudogene. CDR3 length: 18 residues. The DNA for the CDR3 is TGTGCCAGCAGCAAAGTGGGGTCTAGCGGGGGCAGCCAAGAGACCCAGTACTTC. It specifies CASSKVGSSGGSQETQYF.

The gene calls are TRBV19 and TRBJ2-2; possibly TRBD2 for D (6 bases). Trimming left V 3 bases short and J 2 bases short, with 13 bases between. The length of the CDR3 is 16 residues. Per germline, CDR1 LNHDA and CDR2 SQIVND (reference sequence). Written as DNA, the CDR3 is TGTGCCAGTAGTATTGCTGGCGGGACTAACACCGGGGAGCTGTTTTTT. Protein product: CASSIAGGTNTGELFF.

The chain combines TRBV27 with TRBJ2-3; D unresolved. The V end was cut by 1 base, the J end by 5 bases, with 7 bases between. The CDR3 runs to 13 residues. The germline V gene encodes CDR1 MNHEY and CDR2 SMNVEV (reference sequence). The CDR3 DNA sequence: TGTGCCAGCAGTTTATGGCCAGGAGATACGCAGTATTTT. Its translation: CASSLWPGDTQYF.

J is TRBJ2-3 and V is TRBV28, with 12 bases identical to TRBD2. The V and J ends lost 3 bases and 2 bases, in that order; junction bases with no gene match: 24. Germline CDR1 and CDR2: MDHEN and SYDVKM. This CDR3 region has 23 residues. DNA of the CDR3: TGTGCCAGCAGTTTCCCCCTCTCGAGCCTCTGGAACCCTAGCGGGAGGGCCACAGATACGCAGTATTTT. It codes for CASSFPLSSLWNPSGRATDTQYF.

This sequence joins TRBV7-3 and TRBJ2-4, with a weak D call TRBD1 (5 bases). Trimming removed 1 base at V and 12 bases at J, with 16 bases between. This CDR3 contains 14 residues. Germline CDR1 is SGHTA and CDR2 is FQGTGA. The CDR3 region is CASSLKGNREPQYF. The CDR3 DNA follows: TGTGCCAGCAGCTTAAAGGGGAACCGAGAACCTCAGTACTTC.

In this sample, this clone turned up once. The CDR3 DNA sequence: TGTGCCAGCAGTAATGATCTCCCGCGGGGGAATGGGGAAAAACTGTTTTTT. This sequence encodes CASSNDLPRGNGEKLFF. The V call is TRBV27, the J call TRBJ1-4, with D maybe TRBD1 (5 bases). Trimming left V 5 bases short and J 8 bases short, with 24 bases between. The CDR3 loop spans 17 amino acids. Germline V gene data show CDR1 as MNHEY and CDR2 as SMNVEV (reference sequence).

The chain recombines TRBV9 with TRBJ2-5; TRBD2 aligns across 12 bases. V dropped 0 bases and J dropped 5; count of bases not matched to a gene: 14. The CDR3 is 19 amino acids. Germline lookup yields CDR1 SGDLS and CDR2 YYNGEE. The CDR3 spells CASSVGKGLAGPAGETQYF. In DNA form, the CDR3 reads TGTGCCAGCAGCGTAGGGAAGGGACTAGCGGGCCCGGCGGGGGAGACCCAGTACTTC.

The CDR3, as DNA: TGTGCCAGCAGTGAGACTAGCGGATTCTCCTACGAGCAGTACTTC. The encoded protein is CASSETSGFSYEQYF. The chain links TRBV2 to TRBJ2-7, with 9 bases fitting TRBD2. V gave up 3 bases and J gave up 0 bases; unmatched junction bases: 3. The CDR3 is 15 amino acids. The V gene's germline CDR1 is SNHLY and CDR2 FYNNEI.

This chain uses TRBV6-6 with TRBJ1-5, with D possibly matching TRBD1 (5 bases). The CDR3 runs to 16 residues. V lost 6 bases and J lost 1, with 16 bases in between. Germline loops: CDR1 MNHNY, CDR2 SVGAGI (reference sequence). The CDR3 loop reads CASSDPVEGSNQPQHF. CDR3 nucleotides: TGTGCCAGCAGCGACCCCGTCGAGGGGAGCAATCAGCCCCAGCATTTT.

The chain is built from TRBV5-6 and TRBJ2-3; 7 bases map to TRBD2. Germline CDR1 SGHDT, CDR2 YYEEEE. J gave up 9 bases and V 4 bases, and 11 bases lay outside the gene matches. The CDR3 runs 14 residues. CDR3 sequence reads: CASSSGTPTSTQYF. As DNA, the CDR3 is TGTGCCAGCAGCAGCGGGACTCCCACGAGCACGCAGTATTTT.